This TCR beta chain was identified in a study of control samples from healthy donors and cancer patients. Here immunoSEQ multiplex PCR was the method, and the copy in TCRdb shows in-frame clones only, minus some. The data show about 41,000 clones, less than 95% seen once. The CDR3 sequence is 15 residues long. Trimming cost V 4 bases and J 12 bases; bases outside gene matches: 9. Per germline, CDR1 MNHEY and CDR2 SMNVEV (reference sequence). This TCR was sampled from a man between 60 and 75 years old in good health. Sequencing used blood. This rearrangement joins TRBV27 to TRBJ2-1, with 13 bases matching TRBD2. The CDR3 sequence: CASSSSGTSGTGQFF. The CDR3 DNA follows: TGTGCCAGCAGTTCATCCGGGACTAGCGGGACTGGGCAGTTCTTC.